These T cell receptor beta chains were read from a single sample in a study of early T cells in non-severe SARS-CoV-2 infection. TCRdb analysed the 5' RACE reads with MiXCR anew, one entry per CDR3 protein. This sample has roughly 80,000 distinct CDR3 sequences, with about 16% found just once. The sequencing sample was made of whole blood. The receptors were sampled from an adult who was a healthcare worker with PCR-confirmed SARS-CoV-2 infection or an uninfected control (not recorded which). CDR3s include the opening cysteine and the closing phenylalanine or tryptophan. D genes are given only for firm matches. Size is stated for part of the rows, as once, few or many counts, or as a class when the clone is expanded.

>TRBV5-1|.|TRBJ1-1|.
CASSLVSGPNGEAFF
TGCGCCAGCAGCTTGGTCTCAGGGCCGAACGGTGAAGCTTTCTTT
>TRBV7-2|TRBD2|TRBJ2-3|few
CASSREGQADTQYF
TGTGCCAGCAGCCGGGAGGGCCAGGCAGATACGCAGTATTTT
>TRBV7-8|.|TRBJ1-2|many
CASSLQAGPYGYTF
TGTGCCAGCAGCTTACAGGCAGGACCCTATGGCTACACCTTC
>TRBV29-1|.|TRBJ1-1|few
CSVEGGIRNTEAFF
TGCAGCGTTGAAGGAGGGATTAGAAACACTGAAGCTTTCTTT
>TRBV5-4|.|TRBJ2-2|.
CASSLPLNTGELFF
TGTGCCAGCAGCTTGCCACTGAACACCGGGGAGCTGTTTTTT
>TRBV11-3|TRBD1|TRBJ2-1|few
CASSLDRDSRNEQFF
TGTGCCAGCAGCTTAGACCGGGACAGCCGCAATGAGCAGTTCTTC
>TRBV7-2|TRBD2|TRBJ2-1|.
CASSISGRTYNEQFF
TGTGCCAGCAGCATTAGCGGGAGGACCTACAATGAGCAGTTCTTC
>TRBV21-1|.|TRBJ2-3|few
CASSKGCGGPSDPADTQYF
TGTGCCAGCAGCAAAGGCTGTGGGGGCCCCTCCGACCCGGCAGATACGCAGTATTTT
>TRBV5-4|TRBD1|TRBJ2-5|.
CASSLRTGGEETQYF
TGTGCCAGCAGCTTGCGGACAGGGGGGGAAGAGACCCAGTACTTC
>TRBV9|.|TRBJ1-3|.
CASSSFSGPTGNTIYF
TGTGCCAGCAGCTCATTTTCAGGACCAACTGGAAACACCATATATTTT
>TRBV11-2|TRBD1|TRBJ1-6|many
CASSQTGENSPLHF
TGTGCCAGCAGCCAGACAGGGGAAAATTCACCCCTCCACTTT
>TRBV10-3|TRBD2|TRBJ2-1|.
CAISQTSGGSNEQFF
TGTGCCATCAGCCAGACTAGCGGGGGGTCGAATGAGCAGTTCTTC
>TRBV5-1|TRBD2|TRBJ2-1|few
CASSRLAGQDANEQFF
TGCGCCAGCAGCAGACTAGCGGGGCAGGATGCGAATGAGCAGTTCTTC
>TRBV11-2|.|TRBJ1-1|.
CASSFLRENTEAFF
TGTGCCAGCAGCTTCTTGCGGGAGAACACTGAAGCTTTCTTT
>TRBV5-1|.|TRBJ1-2|many
CASSFNADSRRYTF
TGCGCCAGCAGCTTTAACGCGGATTCTCGGCGCTACACCTTC
>TRBV5-4|TRBD1|TRBJ2-3|.
CASSLLTGQGLGSTQYF
TGTGCCAGCAGCTTGTTGACTGGACAGGGTCTCGGGAGTACGCAGTATTTT
>TRBV11-2|.|TRBJ2-3|.
CASSFWTKTTDTQYF
TGTGCCAGCAGCTTTTGGACCAAAACGACAGATACGCAGTATTTT
>TRBV10-2|.|TRBJ1-1|.
CASEGLNTEAFF
TGCGCCAGCGAGGGTTTGAACACTGAAGCTTTCTTT
>TRBV5-4|TRBD2|TRBJ2-2|few
CASSLRLAETGELFF
TGTGCCAGCAGCTTGCGGCTAGCGGAAACCGGGGAGCTGTTTTTT
>TRBV10-1|.|TRBJ2-1|few
CASSESRNEQFF
TGCGCCAGCAGTGAGTCGAGGAATGAGCAGTTCTTC
>TRBV20-1|TRBD1|TRBJ2-2|.
CSARVRTGEGAGELFF
TGCAGTGCTAGAGTCAGGACAGGGGAAGGGGCCGGGGAGCTGTTTTTT
>TRBV12-3/TRBV12-4|.|TRBJ2-7|.
CASSLFGPIYEQYF
TGTGCCAGCAGTTTATTCGGTCCTATCTACGAGCAGTACTTC
>TRBV5-1|TRBD1|TRBJ2-7|few
CASSSRTGAYEQYF
TGCGCCAGCAGCTCCCGGACAGGGGCCTACGAGCAGTACTTC
>TRBV6-5|.|TRBJ1-2|many
CASSRVVGRYGYTF
TGTGCCAGCAGTCGCGTAGTAGGCCGCTATGGCTACACCTTC
>TRBV28|.|TRBJ1-1|.
CAHLGALNTEAFF
TGTGCTCATTTGGGGGCCCTGAACACTGAAGCTTTCTTT
>TRBV11-2|.|TRBJ2-1|few
CASSLPTVGPHNEQFF
TGTGCCAGCAGCCTCCCTACTGTTGGACCACACAATGAGCAGTTCTTC
>TRBV19|.|TRBJ2-5|.
CASSLDTTQETQYF
TGTGCCAGTAGTTTGGACACCACCCAAGAGACCCAGTACTTC
>TRBV7-8|TRBD2|TRBJ2-3|many
CASSLRGSLADTDTQYF
TGTGCCAGCAGCTTAAGAGGAAGTCTAGCGGACACAGATACGCAGTATTTT
>TRBV12-3/TRBV12-4|.|TRBJ2-7|few
CASSYRDTSYEQYF
TGTGCCAGCAGCTACCGGGACACTTCCTACGAGCAGTACTTC
>TRBV29-1|.|TRBJ2-5|.
CSVRDPHETQYF
TGCAGCGTTCGGGACCCCCATGAGACCCAGTACTTC
>TRBV5-1|TRBD1|TRBJ2-5|many
CASSPRQGPQETQYF
TGCGCCAGCAGCCCACGACAGGGGCCCCAAGAGACCCAGTACTTC
>TRBV5-1|.|TRBJ1-2|.
CASSLSPTGYGYTF
TGCGCCAGCAGCTTGAGCCCCACGGGCTATGGCTACACCTTC
>TRBV9|.|TRBJ2-3|many
CASSVRGLRTDTQYF
TGTGCCAGCAGCGTACGGGGACTTCGCACAGATACGCAGTATTTT
>TRBV5-4|.|TRBJ1-1|.
CASSQLRGGTEAFF
TGTGCCAGCAGCCAGCTCAGGGGTGGCACTGAAGCTTTCTTT
>TRBV12-3/TRBV12-4|TRBD1|TRBJ1-1|.
CASSWGQGKPEAFF
TGTGCCAGCAGTTGGGGACAGGGAAAGCCTGAAGCTTTCTTT
>TRBV7-6|.|TRBJ2-5|.
CASSLVGQETQYF
TGTGCCAGCAGCTTAGTGGGCCAAGAGACCCAGTACTTC
>TRBV11-2|.|TRBJ2-7|.
CASSPPKRPPYEQYF
TGTGCCAGCAGCCCACCGAAGCGGCCCCCCTACGAGCAGTACTTC
>TRBV14|.|TRBJ2-2|few
CASSQLGGSAGELFF
TGTGCCAGCAGCCAATTGGGGGGCAGCGCCGGGGAGCTGTTTTTT
>TRBV27|.|TRBJ2-2|.
CASRLGPTTGELFF
TGTGCCAGCAGGCTAGGACCAACTACCGGGGAGCTGTTTTTT